Given below is one T cell receptor (beta chain) in context. The target of this receptor is not known. Within one base of it there is no much larger clone, and no base qualities were kept. Using the deep immunoSEQ assay, TCR CDR3 regions were amplified from genomic DNA by multiplex PCR. For each cell subset, the extracted genomic DNA was distributed evenly across all wells of several immunoSEQ 96-well plates, and each plate served as one replicate. For sorted subsets, each replicate PCR was loaded with roughly 0.2 ug genomic DNA, equivalent to 30,000 or so T cell genomes. The purified libraries were quantified using a Qubit 3.0 fluorometer, sized with a Bioanalyzer 2100, and then quantified again using the KAPA Library Quantification kit. A separate single-read 150-cycle Illumina NextSeq 550 flow cell was used to sequence each immunoSEQ 96-well plate. The paper's data handling went like this. Because the immunoSEQ output held only junctional sequences and lacked quality scores, the filtering could not match the filtering applied to full-length reads. To assign V/J genes and CDR3, sequences were annotated using PyIR, a Python wrapper for IgBLAST v1.9, with IMGT germline references. Any read was removed if the V/J assignment was weak (E-value above 1e-6), the CDR3 was missing, or the read contained stop codons, out-of-frame junctions, or ambiguous translated residues. A V3J clonotype was defined by an identical inferred V gene, J gene, and CDR3 amino acid sequence. To compute the percentage overlap between repertoires, the number of shared unique clonotypes was divided by the size of the smaller repertoire. Three approaches were used to assess repertoire richness: RTK rarefaction, the Chao1 estimator, and Recon v2.1 estimates of unobserved clonotypes. Generation probabilities were computed with OLGA for all TCRbeta clonotypes obtained by the gDNA method from several donors. The source is immuneACCESS, and TCRdb retained only in-frame sequences with V and J called. Part of the clones is not carried over; for the studies checked, unresolved V genes explain less than half of this, and the remainder is unexplained. V, J and clone size are those of that table, while D and trimming were read from the DNA. This sample comprises over 2 million clones, about 95% of them detected only once. The ten largest clonotypes hold around 1.1% of the sample.

Via the germline V gene (reference sequence), CDR1 is GTSNPN and CDR2 SVGIG. At the junction V is shortened by 3 bases and J by 3 bases, with 12 bases in between. Including the terminal cysteine and phenylalanine, the CDR3 comprises 15 residues. Only the CDR3 DNA stays, 45 bases, in frame from base 1. CD8 naive samples consisted of CD45RO-negative cells that were positively selected for CCR7, yielding a CD45RA+CCR7+ population without TemRA cells. The donors were healthy, HIV-negative adults with no recently reported acute infections or vaccinations. Only Caucasian adults living in Nashville, Tennessee, USA were represented among the donors. Blood was collected by leukapheresis, and PBMCs were isolated by Ficoll-Histopaque density gradient centrifugation and then cryopreserved in liquid nitrogen vapor phase. Purity and quantity of every magnetically sorted T cell population were checked by analytical flow cytometry. Genomic DNA was isolated from every sorted fraction and measured by UV absorbance on a Nanodrop 2000c.

This record comes from a study of shared clonotypes between healthy human individuals (dated by TCRdb to 2019 to 2021). About the full investigation: The cohort included three men and a couple of women between 18 and 49 years of age. For each donor, CD4 naive and CD4 memory were each run on three plates, CD8 naive on two plates, and CD8 memory on one plate. Blood TCR repertoires of about five healthy adults were deeply sequenced to estimate repertoire size and the extent of clonotype sharing between individuals. To increase sequencing depth and limit assay-specific biases, different laboratories used diverse techniques to prepare libraries and sequence TCR repertoires. Per donor, leukapheresis produced somewhere between about 0.9 and 9.5 billion PBMCs. Results the study describes overall, beyond this receptor: Sampling was limited to blood, and TCR repertoires in tissue likely differ from TCR repertoires in blood. The genetic and exposure-history diversity represented was limited by the small number of donors. Clonotypes shared by all four sorted-subset donors showed higher generation probabilities than non-shared clonotypes. Rarefaction of sorted-subset datasets indicated incomplete sequencing despite the large sequencing depth. Pairwise subsampling indicated that sequencing depth was expected to affect the degree of clonotype sharing among donors. Sharing across several donors was observed for about 5% of naive CD4, over 3% of naive CD8, 2% to 2.5% of memory CD4, and around 0.42% of memory CD8 clonotypes. Larger estimated clonotype richness was generally found for naive subsets than for memory subsets.

This sequence uses TRBV30 and TRBJ1-6; D gene: possibly TRBD1, on 5 matching bases. The sequence was collected from a man aged 18 to 29 in good health. The specimen was naive CD8+ T cells sorted from blood. The cell subset or site label corresponds to: CD45RA+CCR7+. The nucleotide sequence reads TGTGCCTGGAGCGAAGACAGAGTCTATAATTCACCCCTCCACTTT. Its protein product is CAWSEDRVYNSPLHF.